This TCR beta chain was obtained from a study of cytomegalovirus exposure and HLA in healthy donors (dated by TCRdb to the late 2010s). Study-level background: According to a later analysis, the approximately 120 validation repertoires were produced on the same platform as the 700 or so repertoires of the first cohort. The study aimed to test whether cataloging public T cell receptors could reveal signatures of past pathogen exposure. In addition to the first cohort of around 670 subjects, a separate validation cohort of 120 different subjects was used. To predict cytomegalovirus infection status, the study combined high-throughput TCR immunosequencing, statistical association of individual TCRs with disease status, and machine learning. Findings and caveats that apply to the study as a whole: The classifier was reported to diagnose cytomegalovirus status with high specificity and sensitivity in both the original cohort and the validation cohort. A later analysis had no HLA typing for the validation cohort, so co-occurrence there was scored across all 110 or so repertoires. While some public TCRs were present in many individuals, most TCR sequences turned up only very rarely across donors. According to the authors, the approach could potentially be generalized to other disease states and immunological phenotypes. In the study, approximately 160 TCR beta chains were listed as associated with cytomegalovirus. Three of the identified cytomegalovirus-associated TCR beta chains were confirmed in vitro to be specific for cytomegalovirus antigens. Of the cluster scores, about 94% were above 0 in a later analysis, which found that TCRs clustered in the first cohort also tended to co-occur in the roughly 130 validation repertoires.

Separate from the roughly 660-subject first cohort, the validation cohort of over 90 subjects was the group to which the donors belonged. Concerning this clone: What this receptor recognizes is not known. Base qualities are not recorded, but no much larger clone differs from it by a single base.

The CDR3 spans 15 residues, from the cysteine through the phenylalanine. This entry keeps only the CDR3 DNA: 45 bases, framed from base 1. At the junction V is shortened by 4 bases and J by 5 bases, with 18 bases in between. The germline V gene encodes CDR1 SGDLS and CDR2 YYNGEE. Receptor amplification or capture employed the immunoSEQ multiplex PCR assay. As for the authors' bioinformatics: A statistical classification framework was built for diagnosing cytomegalovirus status from the catalog of TCR beta chain sequences. TCRdb limited this immuneACCESS table to in-frame rearrangements with V and J called. A share of clones is missing; checked studies link under half to unresolved V genes, and the rest is unexplained. V and J calls and clone size come straight from that table; D and trimming were deduced from the DNA. The sample table contains about 140,000 clones; only one count was recorded for 70% to 90% of them. The ten top clones hold 1.4% of the sample.

The sequence was collected from a woman in her twenties or thirties in good health and CMV-seronegative. Sequenced input: PBMCs. The V gene is TRBV9 and the J gene is TRBJ1-2; a tentative D call is TRBD1 (5 bases match). The CDR3 protein sequence reads: CASSPREGRGYGYTF. The nucleotide sequence is TGTGCCAGCAGCCCAAGGGAAGGTAGGGGTTATGGCTACACCTTC. Joined to the reference TRBV9 and TRBJ1-2 proteins, this CDR3 gives the full variable domain: DSGVTQTPKHLITATGQRVTLRCSPRSGDLSVYWYQQSLDQGLQFLIQYYNGEERAKGNILERFSAQQFPDLHSELNLSSLELGDSALYFCASSPREGRGYGYTFGSGTRLTVV.